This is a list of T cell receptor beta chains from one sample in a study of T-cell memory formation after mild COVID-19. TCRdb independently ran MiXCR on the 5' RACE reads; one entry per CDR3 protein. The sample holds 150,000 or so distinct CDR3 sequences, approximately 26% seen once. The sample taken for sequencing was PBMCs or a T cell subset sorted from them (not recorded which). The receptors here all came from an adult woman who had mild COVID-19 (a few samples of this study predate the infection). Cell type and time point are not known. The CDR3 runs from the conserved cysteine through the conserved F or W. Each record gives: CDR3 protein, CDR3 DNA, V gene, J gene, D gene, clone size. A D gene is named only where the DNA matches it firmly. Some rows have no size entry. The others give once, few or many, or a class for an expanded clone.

cdr3_aa: CASSSSDTHTEAFF
cdr3_nt: TGTGCCAGCAGTTCCTCGGACACCCACACTGAAGCTTTCTTT
v_call: TRBV12-3/TRBV12-4
j_call: TRBJ1-1
d_call: -
clone_size: -

cdr3_aa: CASSFFSGANYGEQYF
cdr3_nt: TGTGCCAGCAGTTTCTTTAGCGGGGCGAACTACGGCGAGCAGTACTTC
v_call: TRBV27
j_call: TRBJ2-7
d_call: TRBD2
clone_size: few

cdr3_aa: CSAGLAGYEQFF
cdr3_nt: TGCAGCGCGGGACTAGCGGGGTATGAGCAGTTCTTC
v_call: TRBV29-1
j_call: TRBJ2-1
d_call: TRBD2
clone_size: many

cdr3_aa: CASTKGGNQPQHF
cdr3_nt: TGTGCCAGCACCAAAGGGGGCAATCAGCCCCAGCATTTT
v_call: TRBV7-6
j_call: TRBJ1-5
d_call: -
clone_size: few

cdr3_aa: CASSPWKGSAHNEQFF
cdr3_nt: TGTGCCAGCAGTCCATGGAAGGGCAGCGCACACAATGAGCAGTTCTTC
v_call: TRBV6-5
j_call: TRBJ2-1
d_call: -
clone_size: -

cdr3_aa: CASSQGMDPNWGYTF
cdr3_nt: TGTGCCAGCAGCCAAGGAATGGATCCCAATTGGGGCTACACCTTC
v_call: TRBV4-2
j_call: TRBJ1-2
d_call: -
clone_size: -

cdr3_aa: CASSPRQPITDTQYF
cdr3_nt: TGTGCCAGCAGCCCCCGGCAGCCGATCACAGATACGCAGTATTTT
v_call: TRBV7-2
j_call: TRBJ2-3
d_call: -
clone_size: few

cdr3_aa: CASSVDRGGNQFF
cdr3_nt: TGCGCCAGCAGCGTGGACAGGGGGGGCAATCAGTTCTTC
v_call: TRBV5-1
j_call: TRBJ2-1
d_call: TRBD1
clone_size: few

cdr3_aa: CASTPVGSTDTQYF
cdr3_nt: TGTGCCAGCACCCCCGTAGGGAGCACAGATACGCAGTATTTT
v_call: TRBV27
j_call: TRBJ2-3
d_call: -
clone_size: few

cdr3_aa: CSARMGSNQPQHF
cdr3_nt: TGCAGTGCTAGAATGGGGTCGAATCAGCCCCAGCATTTT
v_call: TRBV20-1
j_call: TRBJ1-5
d_call: -
clone_size: few

cdr3_aa: CASSYIALAGGTYEQYF
cdr3_nt: TGTGCCAGCAGTTACATCGCTCTAGCGGGAGGCACCTACGAGCAGTACTTC
v_call: TRBV6-2/TRBV6-3
j_call: TRBJ2-7
d_call: TRBD2
clone_size: -

cdr3_aa: CASSNRGTGTDTQYF
cdr3_nt: TGTGCCAGCAGCAATCGCGGAACCGGCACAGATACGCAGTATTTT
v_call: TRBV7-9
j_call: TRBJ2-3
d_call: -
clone_size: few

cdr3_aa: CASRQGGYTEAFF
cdr3_nt: TGTGCCAGCAGACAGGGGGGCTACACTGAAGCTTTCTTT
v_call: TRBV2
j_call: TRBJ1-1
d_call: TRBD1
clone_size: -

cdr3_aa: CASTGIGRSGTEAFF
cdr3_nt: TGCGCCAGCACCGGAATCGGGCGATCGGGGACTGAAGCTTTCTTT
v_call: TRBV5-1
j_call: TRBJ1-1
d_call: -
clone_size: -

cdr3_aa: CASSLRQPDLYYGYTF
cdr3_nt: TGTGCCAGCTCGCTTCGACAGCCCGACTTATACTATGGCTACACCTTC
v_call: TRBV27
j_call: TRBJ1-2
d_call: -
clone_size: -

cdr3_aa: CASSYGGNEQFF
cdr3_nt: TGTGCCAGCAGTTACGGGGGGAATGAGCAGTTCTTC
v_call: TRBV6-5
j_call: TRBJ2-1
d_call: -
clone_size: -

cdr3_aa: CASSWIRTNEQFF
cdr3_nt: TGTGCCAGCAGCTGGATTCGAACAAATGAGCAGTTCTTC
v_call: TRBV6-5
j_call: TRBJ2-1
d_call: -
clone_size: -

cdr3_aa: CASSQDRVGMNTEAFF
cdr3_nt: TGTGCCAGCAGCCAAGACAGGGTGGGGATGAACACTGAAGCTTTCTTT
v_call: TRBV7-6
j_call: TRBJ1-1
d_call: TRBD1
clone_size: -

cdr3_aa: CASSTTSGSGNIQYF
cdr3_nt: TGCGCCAGCAGCACTACTAGCGGGAGTGGAAACATTCAGTACTTC
v_call: TRBV4-3
j_call: TRBJ2-4
d_call: TRBD2
clone_size: -

cdr3_aa: CASSLSGRATYNEQFF
cdr3_nt: TGTGCCAGCAGCCTTAGCGGGAGGGCCACCTACAATGAGCAGTTCTTC
v_call: TRBV9
j_call: TRBJ2-1
d_call: TRBD2
clone_size: few